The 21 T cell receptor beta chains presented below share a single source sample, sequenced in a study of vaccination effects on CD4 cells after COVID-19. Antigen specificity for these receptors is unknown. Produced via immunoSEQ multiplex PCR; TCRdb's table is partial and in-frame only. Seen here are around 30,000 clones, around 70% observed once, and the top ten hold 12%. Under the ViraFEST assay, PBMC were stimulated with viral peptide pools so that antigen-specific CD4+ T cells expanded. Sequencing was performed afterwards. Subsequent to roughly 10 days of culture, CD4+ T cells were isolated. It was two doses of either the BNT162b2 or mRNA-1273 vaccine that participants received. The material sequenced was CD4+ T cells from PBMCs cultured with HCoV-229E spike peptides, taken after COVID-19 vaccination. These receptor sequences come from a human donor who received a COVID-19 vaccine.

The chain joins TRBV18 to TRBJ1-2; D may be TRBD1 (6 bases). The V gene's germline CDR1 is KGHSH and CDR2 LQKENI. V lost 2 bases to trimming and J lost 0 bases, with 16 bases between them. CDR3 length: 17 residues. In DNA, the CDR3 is TGTGCCAGCTCACCAATCCTCCGACAGGCTGCTAACTATGGCTACACCTTC. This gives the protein CASSPILRQAANYGYTF.

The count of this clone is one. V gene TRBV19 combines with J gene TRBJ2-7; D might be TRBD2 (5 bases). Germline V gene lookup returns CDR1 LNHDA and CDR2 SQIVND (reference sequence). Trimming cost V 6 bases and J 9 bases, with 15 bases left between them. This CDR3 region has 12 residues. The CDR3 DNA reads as TGTGCCAGTAGCGAGGGCAGTTCGGTGCAGTACTTC. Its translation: CASSEGSSVQYF.

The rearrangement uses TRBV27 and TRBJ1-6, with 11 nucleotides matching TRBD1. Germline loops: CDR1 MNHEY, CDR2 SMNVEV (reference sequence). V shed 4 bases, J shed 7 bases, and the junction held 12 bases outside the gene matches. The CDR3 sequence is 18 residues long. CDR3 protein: CASSYRDRGFVQNSPLHF. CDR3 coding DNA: TGTGCCAGCAGTTACCGGGACAGGGGGTTCGTTCAGAATTCACCCCTCCACTTT.

The CDR3 DNA follows: TGTGCCATCAGTGAGTTAGGGCTAGCGGGGGGGCCGCCGTCAGATACGCAGTATTTT. Its protein is CAISELGLAGGPPSDTQYF. The chain uses TRBV10-3 and TRBJ2-3; 12 nucleotides agree with TRBD2. V lost 1 base to trimming and J lost 4 bases; unmatched junction nucleotides: 12. This CDR3 spans 19 amino acids. Germline V CDR1 and CDR2: ENHRY, SYGVKD.

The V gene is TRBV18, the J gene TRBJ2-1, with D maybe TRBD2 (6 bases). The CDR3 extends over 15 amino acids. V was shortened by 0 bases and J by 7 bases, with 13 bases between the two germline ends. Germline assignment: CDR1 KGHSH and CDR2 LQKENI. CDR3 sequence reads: CASSPPGGLGNEQFF. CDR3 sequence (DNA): TGTGCCAGCTCACCACCGGGGGGTCTGGGAAATGAGCAGTTCTTC.

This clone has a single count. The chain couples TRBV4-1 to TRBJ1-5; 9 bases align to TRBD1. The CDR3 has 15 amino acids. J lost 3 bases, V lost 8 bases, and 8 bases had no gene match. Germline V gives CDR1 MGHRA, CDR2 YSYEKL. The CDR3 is CASAGQGSYNQPQHF. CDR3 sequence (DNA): TGCGCCAGCGCGGGACAGGGCAGTTACAATCAGCCCCAGCATTTT.

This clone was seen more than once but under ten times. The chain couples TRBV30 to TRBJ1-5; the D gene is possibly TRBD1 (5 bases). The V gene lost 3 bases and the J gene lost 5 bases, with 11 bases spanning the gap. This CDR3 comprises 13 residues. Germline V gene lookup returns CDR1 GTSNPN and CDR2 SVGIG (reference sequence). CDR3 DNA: TGTGCCTGGAGCAAGGGGCAAGATCAGCCCCAGCATTTT. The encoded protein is CAWSKGQDQPQHF.

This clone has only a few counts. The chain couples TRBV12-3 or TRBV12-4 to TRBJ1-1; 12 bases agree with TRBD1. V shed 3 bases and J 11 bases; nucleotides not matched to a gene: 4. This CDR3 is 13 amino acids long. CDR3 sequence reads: CASSFGGQGAAFF. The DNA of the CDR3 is TGTGCCAGCAGTTTTGGGGGACAGGGGGCGGCTTTCTTT.

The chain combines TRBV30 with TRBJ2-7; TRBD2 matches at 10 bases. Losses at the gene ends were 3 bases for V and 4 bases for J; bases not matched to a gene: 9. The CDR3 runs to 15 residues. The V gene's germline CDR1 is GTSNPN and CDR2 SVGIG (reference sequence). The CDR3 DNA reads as TGTGCCTGGAGAAATCCAGCGGGGGGGCCTTACGAGCAGTACTTC. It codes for CAWRNPAGGPYEQYF.

The CDR3 nucleotides read TGTGCCAGCAGTAAAAGCGGGGGGGCCCCAGATACGCAGTATTTT. Translation gives CASSKSGGAPDTQYF. This sequence joins TRBV6-4 and TRBJ2-3; 10 nucleotides match TRBD2. The junction had 6 bases not matched to a gene; V was cut back by 5 bases and J by 4 bases. Germline assignment: CDR1 MRHNA and CDR2 SNTAGT. The CDR3 spans 15 residues.

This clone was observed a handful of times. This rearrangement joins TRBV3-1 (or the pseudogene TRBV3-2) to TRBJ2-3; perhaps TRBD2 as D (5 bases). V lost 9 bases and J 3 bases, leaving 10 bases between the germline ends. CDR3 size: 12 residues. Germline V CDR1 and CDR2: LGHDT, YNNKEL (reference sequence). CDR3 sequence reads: CASIEGTDTQYF. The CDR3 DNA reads TGTGCCAGTATCGAGGGTACAGATACGCAGTATTTT.

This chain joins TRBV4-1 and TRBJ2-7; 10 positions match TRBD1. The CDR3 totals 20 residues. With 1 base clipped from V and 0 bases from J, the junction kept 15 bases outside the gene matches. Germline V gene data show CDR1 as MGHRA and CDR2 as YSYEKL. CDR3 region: CASSQGDPGQGFSDSYEQYF. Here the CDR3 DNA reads TGCGCCAGCAGCCAAGGAGATCCGGGACAGGGGTTCTCCGACTCCTACGAGCAGTACTTC.

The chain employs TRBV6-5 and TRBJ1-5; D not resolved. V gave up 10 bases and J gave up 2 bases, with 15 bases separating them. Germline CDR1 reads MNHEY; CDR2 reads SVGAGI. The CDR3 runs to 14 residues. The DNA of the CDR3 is TGTGCCACCGAGACGGGGAGTGGCAATCAGCCCCAGCATTTT. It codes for CATETGSGNQPQHF.

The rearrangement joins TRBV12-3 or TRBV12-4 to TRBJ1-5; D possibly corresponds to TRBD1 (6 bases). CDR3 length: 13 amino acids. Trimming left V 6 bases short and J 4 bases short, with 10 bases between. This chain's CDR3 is CASRPTGNQPQHF. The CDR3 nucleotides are TGTGCCAGCAGACCGACAGGAAATCAGCCCCAGCATTTT.

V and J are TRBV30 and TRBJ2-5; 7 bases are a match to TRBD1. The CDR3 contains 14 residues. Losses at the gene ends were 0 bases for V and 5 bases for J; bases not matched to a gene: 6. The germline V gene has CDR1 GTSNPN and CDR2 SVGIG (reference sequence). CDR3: CAWSVTVGGETQYF. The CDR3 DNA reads TGTGCCTGGAGTGTAACGGTAGGGGGCGAGACCCAGTACTTC.

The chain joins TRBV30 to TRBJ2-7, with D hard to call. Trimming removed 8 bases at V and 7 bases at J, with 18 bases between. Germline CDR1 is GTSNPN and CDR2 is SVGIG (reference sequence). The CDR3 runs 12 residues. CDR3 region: CAVERKLGEQYF. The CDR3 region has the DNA TGTGCCGTAGAAAGAAAGTTGGGGGAGCAGTACTTC.

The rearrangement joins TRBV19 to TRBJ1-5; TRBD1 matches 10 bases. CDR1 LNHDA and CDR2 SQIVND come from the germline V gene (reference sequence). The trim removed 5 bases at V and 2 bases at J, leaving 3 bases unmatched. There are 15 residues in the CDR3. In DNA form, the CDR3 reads TGTGCCAGTAGTGACAGGGGGCAGGGCAATCAGCCCCAGCATTTT. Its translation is CASSDRGQGNQPQHF.

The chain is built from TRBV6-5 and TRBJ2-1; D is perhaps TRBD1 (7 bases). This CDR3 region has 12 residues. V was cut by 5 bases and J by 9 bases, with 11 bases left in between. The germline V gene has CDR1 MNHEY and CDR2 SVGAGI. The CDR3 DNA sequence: TGTGCCAGCAGTCCCCAGGGGGGTGAGCAGTTCTTC. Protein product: CASSPQGGEQFF.

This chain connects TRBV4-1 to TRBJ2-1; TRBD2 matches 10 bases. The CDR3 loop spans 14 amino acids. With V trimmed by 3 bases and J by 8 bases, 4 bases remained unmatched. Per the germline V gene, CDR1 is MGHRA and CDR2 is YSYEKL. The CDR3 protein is CASSQGLATDEQFF. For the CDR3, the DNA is TGCGCCAGCAGCCAGGGACTAGCGACTGATGAGCAGTTCTTC.

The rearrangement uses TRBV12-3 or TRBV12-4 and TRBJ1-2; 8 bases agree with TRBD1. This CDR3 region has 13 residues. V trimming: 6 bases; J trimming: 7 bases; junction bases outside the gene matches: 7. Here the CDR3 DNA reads TGTGCCAGCAGCTGGACAGGGATGGGTGGCTACACCTTC. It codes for CASSWTGMGGYTF.

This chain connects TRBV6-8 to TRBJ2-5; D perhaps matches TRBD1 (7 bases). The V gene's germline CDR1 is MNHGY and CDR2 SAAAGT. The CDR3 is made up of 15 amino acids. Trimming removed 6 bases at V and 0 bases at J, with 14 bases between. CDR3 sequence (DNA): TGTGCCAGCAGGACCGCGGGACAGTACCAAGAGACCCAGTACTTC. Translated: CASRTAGQYQETQYF.